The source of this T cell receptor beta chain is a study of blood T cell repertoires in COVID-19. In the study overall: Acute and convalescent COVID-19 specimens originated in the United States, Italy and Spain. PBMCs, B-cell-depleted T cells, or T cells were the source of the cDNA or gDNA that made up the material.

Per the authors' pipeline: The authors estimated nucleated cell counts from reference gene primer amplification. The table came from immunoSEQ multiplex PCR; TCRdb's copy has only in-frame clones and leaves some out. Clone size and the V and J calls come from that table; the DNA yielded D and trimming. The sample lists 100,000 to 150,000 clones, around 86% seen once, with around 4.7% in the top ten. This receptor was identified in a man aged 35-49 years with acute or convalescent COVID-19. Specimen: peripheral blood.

CDR3 amino acids: CASSLMTGAYNEQFF. As DNA, the CDR3 is TGTGCCAGCAGCTTAATGACAGGGGCCTACAATGAGCAGTTCTTC. This chain connects TRBV7-2 to TRBJ2-1; 8 nucleotides match TRBD1. The V segment lost 2 bases and the J segment 2 bases; nucleotides outside the gene matches: 2. The CDR3 sequence is 15 residues long. Germline V lookup: CDR1 SGHTA, CDR2 FQGNSA.